A selection of T cell receptor beta chains follows, all from one sample in a study of blood T cell dynamics during melanoma immunotherapy. TCRdb keeps only in-frame clones here, not all; method: immunoSEQ multiplex PCR. The repertoire holds almost 25,000 clones, with roughly 87% as singletons. Material: blood, obtained from a patient treated with checkpoint blockade. All receptors come from a human donor with melanoma. CDR3s include the opening cysteine and the closing phenylalanine or tryptophan. A D gene is named only where the DNA matches it firmly. Some rows have no size entry. The others give once, few or many, or a class for an expanded clone.

.	TRBJ2-7	.	TRBV2	CASSAVRASYEQYF	TGTGCCAGCAGTGCGGTGAGAGCCTCCTACGAGCAGTACTTC
TRBD2	TRBJ2-7	.	TRBV11-2	CASSSRSGRRNEQYF	TGTGCCAGCAGCTCCCGTAGCGGGAGACGCAACGAGCAGTACTTC
.	TRBJ2-1	once	TRBV11-2	CASSLVPGRDEQFF	TGTGCCAGCAGCTTAGTTCCAGGGCGAGATGAGCAGTTCTTC
.	TRBJ2-7	.	TRBV5-1	CASSPTEGSYEQYF	TGCGCCAGCAGCCCCACCGAGGGGTCCTACGAGCAGTACTTC
.	TRBJ2-1	.	TRBV11-1	CASSLFGVSSYNEQFF	TGTGCCAGCAGCTTATTTGGGGTGAGCTCCTACAATGAGCAGTTCTTC
TRBD2	TRBJ2-5	.	TRBV6-6	CASSRGLAGGQETQYF	TGTGCCAGCAGCCGCGGACTAGCGGGAGGCCAAGAGACCCAGTACTTC
TRBD1	TRBJ1-4	.	TRBV2	CASQGQEKLFF	TGTGCCAGCCAGGGACAGGAAAAACTGTTTTTT
TRBD2	TRBJ2-1	.	TRBV6-5	CASSYPSLAGVNEQFF	TGTGCCAGCAGTTACCCATCGCTAGCGGGAGTCAATGAGCAGTTCTTC
.	TRBJ1-2	.	TRBV28	CASSTHPVVYGYTF	TGTGCCAGCAGCACACACCCGGTTGTCTATGGCTACACCTTC
TRBD2	TRBJ2-5	.	TRBV11-3	CASSIAGGQETQYF	TGTGCCAGCAGTATAGCGGGAGGGCAAGAGACCCAGTACTTC
TRBD1	TRBJ2-7	.	TRBV18	CASSPSRDRGAQYF	TGTGCCAGCTCACCGTCCCGGGACAGGGGGGCGCAGTACTTC
TRBD2	TRBJ2-3	few	TRBV11-2	CASSLLAGTDTQYF	TGTGCCAGCAGCTTGCTAGCGGGCACAGATACGCAGTATTTT
.	TRBJ2-1	.	TRBV5-1	CASSLGYGYNEQFF	TGCGCCAGCAGCTTGGGTTACGGATACAATGAGCAGTTCTTC
.	TRBJ1-2	.	TRBV28	CASSQRGEGYGYTF	TGTGCCAGCTCACAGCGGGGAGAGGGCTATGGCTACACCTTC
TRBD2	TRBJ2-7	.	TRBV27	CASRPGGFSSYEQYF	TGTGCCAGCAGGCCCGGGGGGTTCAGCTCCTACGAGCAGTACTTC
.	TRBJ1-1	.	TRBV15	CATSREGWTEAFF	TGTGCCACCAGCAGAGAGGGGTGGACTGAAGCTTTCTTT
.	TRBJ1-1	.	TRBV5-4	CASSLPDSRTEAFF	TGTGCCAGCAGCTTGCCCGATAGTAGAACTGAAGCTTTCTTT
TRBD1	TRBJ1-2	.	TRBV6-1	CASRAGTGGGYTF	TGTGCCAGCAGAGCCGGGACAGGGGGCGGCTACACCTTC
.	TRBJ2-3	.	TRBV18	CASSPPSTDTQYF	TGTGCCAGCTCACCCCCCAGCACAGATACGCAGTATTTT
.	TRBJ1-6	.	TRBV19	CASSTGGSSYNSPLHF	TGTGCCAGTAGTACGGGCGGGAGCTCCTATAATTCACCCCTCCACTTT
TRBD1	TRBJ2-7	.	TRBV6-1	CASTLTGGPSYEQYF	TGTGCCAGCACCCTAACAGGGGGCCCTTCCTACGAGCAGTACTTC
.	TRBJ2-7	.	TRBV7-9	CASSLALRGDDEQYF	TGTGCCAGCAGCTTAGCTCTCAGGGGAGACGACGAGCAGTACTTC
.	TRBJ1-1	.	TRBV19	CASSVKGQFTEAFF	TGTGCCAGTAGTGTTAAAGGACAGTTCACTGAAGCTTTCTTT
.	TRBJ2-1	.	TRBV9	CASSAIVGGLTNEQFF	TGTGCCAGCAGCGCTATAGTTGGCGGGTTAACCAATGAGCAGTTCTTC
TRBD2	TRBJ2-2	.	TRBV2	CASRFGGAGELFF	TGTGCCAGCAGGTTTGGGGGGGCCGGGGAGCTGTTTTTT
TRBD2	TRBJ2-1	.	TRBV5-1	CASSSELAGYNEQFF	TGCGCCAGCAGCTCAGAACTAGCGGGTTACAATGAGCAGTTCTTC
.	TRBJ2-5	.	TRBV7-9	CASSPLIGEGKETQYF	TGTGCCAGCAGCCCCCTCATCGGAGAGGGAAAAGAGACCCAGTACTTC
TRBD2	TRBJ2-5	.	TRBV9	CASSTSGREETQYF	TGTGCCAGCAGCACTAGCGGGAGGGAAGAGACCCAGTACTTC
.	TRBJ2-1	once	TRBV28	CASSNMIRDKRYNEQFF	TGTGCCAGCAGTAACATGATCCGGGACAAAAGATACAATGAGCAGTTCTTC